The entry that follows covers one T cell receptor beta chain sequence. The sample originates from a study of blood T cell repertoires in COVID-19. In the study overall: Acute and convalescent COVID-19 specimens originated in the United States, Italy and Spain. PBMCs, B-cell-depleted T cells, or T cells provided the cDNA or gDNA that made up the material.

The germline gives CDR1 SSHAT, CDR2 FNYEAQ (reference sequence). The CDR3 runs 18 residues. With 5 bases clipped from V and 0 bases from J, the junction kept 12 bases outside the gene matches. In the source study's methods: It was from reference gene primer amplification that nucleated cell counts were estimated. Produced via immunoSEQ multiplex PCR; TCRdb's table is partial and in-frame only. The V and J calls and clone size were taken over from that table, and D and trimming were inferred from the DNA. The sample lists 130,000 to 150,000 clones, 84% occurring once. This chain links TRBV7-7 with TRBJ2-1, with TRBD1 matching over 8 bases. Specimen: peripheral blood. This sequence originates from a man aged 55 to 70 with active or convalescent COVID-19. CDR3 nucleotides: TGTGCCAGCAGCCCCGGACAGGGTCTCGGGAGCTCCTACAATGAGCAGTTCTTC. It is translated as CASSPGQGLGSSYNEQFF.